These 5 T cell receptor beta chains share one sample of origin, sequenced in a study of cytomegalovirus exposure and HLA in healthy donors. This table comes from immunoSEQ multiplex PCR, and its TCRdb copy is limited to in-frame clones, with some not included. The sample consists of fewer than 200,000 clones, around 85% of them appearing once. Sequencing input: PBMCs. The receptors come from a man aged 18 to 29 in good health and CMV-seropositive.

CDR3 nucleotides: TGTGCCAGCGCGAAGGGACAGATCGTGGCGGAGACCCAGTACTTC. Translating gives CASAKGQIVAETQYF. This chain uses TRBV27 with TRBJ2-5; 7 nucleotides line up with TRBD1. This CDR3 region has 15 residues. The germline CDR1 and CDR2 sequences are MNHEY and SMNVEV (reference sequence). The trim removed 8 bases at V and 5 bases at J, leaving 14 bases unmatched.

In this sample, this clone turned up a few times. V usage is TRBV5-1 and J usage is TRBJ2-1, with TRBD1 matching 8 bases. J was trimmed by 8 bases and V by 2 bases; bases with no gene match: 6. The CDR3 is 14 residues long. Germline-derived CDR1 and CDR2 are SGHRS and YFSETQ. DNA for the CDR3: TGCGCCAGCAGCTTCCAGGGGGCTTGGGATGAGCAGTTCTTC. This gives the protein CASSFQGAWDEQFF.

CDR3 protein: CASSIERLGTDTQYF. As DNA, the CDR3 is TGTGCCAGTAGTATAGAGCGGCTAGGCACAGATACGCAGTATTTT. The rearrangement uses TRBV19 and TRBJ2-3; no definite D call. Germline CDR1 reads LNHDA; CDR2 reads SQIVND (reference sequence). The CDR3 is made up of 15 amino acids. V was clipped by 0 bases and J by 1 base, with 8 bases between them.

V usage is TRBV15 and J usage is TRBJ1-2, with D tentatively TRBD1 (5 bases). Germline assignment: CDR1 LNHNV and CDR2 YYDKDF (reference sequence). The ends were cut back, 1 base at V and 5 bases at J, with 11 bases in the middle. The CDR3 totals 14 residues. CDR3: CATSRAGGDYGYTF. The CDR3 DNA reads TGTGCCACCAGCAGAGCGGGGGGAGATTATGGCTACACCTTC. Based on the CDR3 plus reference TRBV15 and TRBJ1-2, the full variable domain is DAMVIQNPRYQVTQFGKPVTLSCSQTLNHNVMYWYQQKSSQAPKLLFHYYDKDFNNEADTPDNFQSRRPNTSFCFLDIRSPGLGDTAMYLCATSRAGGDYGYTFGSGTRLTVV.

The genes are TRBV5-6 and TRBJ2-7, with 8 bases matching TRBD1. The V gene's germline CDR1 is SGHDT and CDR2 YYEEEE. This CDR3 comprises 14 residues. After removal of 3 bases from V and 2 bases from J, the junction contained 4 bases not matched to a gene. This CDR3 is CASSYGQGAYEQYF. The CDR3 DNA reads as TGTGCCAGCAGCTACGGACAGGGAGCCTACGAGCAGTACTTC.